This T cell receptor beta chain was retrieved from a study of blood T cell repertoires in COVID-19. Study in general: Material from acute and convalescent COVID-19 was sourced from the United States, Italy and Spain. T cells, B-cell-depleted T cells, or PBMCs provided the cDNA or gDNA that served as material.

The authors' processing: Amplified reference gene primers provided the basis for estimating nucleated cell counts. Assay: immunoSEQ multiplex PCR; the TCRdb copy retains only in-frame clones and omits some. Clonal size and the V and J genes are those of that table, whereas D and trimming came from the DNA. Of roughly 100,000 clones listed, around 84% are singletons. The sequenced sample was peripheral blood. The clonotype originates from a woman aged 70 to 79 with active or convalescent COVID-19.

The CDR3 is CAWRRPGTGMTYNSPLHF. In nucleotides, the CDR3 is TGTGCCTGGAGGCGCCCCGGGACAGGGATGACCTATAATTCACCCCTCCACTTT. This chain connects TRBV30 to TRBJ1-6, with 9 bases fitting TRBD1. The ends lost 3 bases at V and 2 bases at J; junction bases unmatched: 11. This CDR3 spans 18 amino acids. Germline V gene sequence: CDR1 GTSNPN, CDR2 SVGIG (reference sequence).